The next 27 T cell receptor beta chains were all read from a single sample in a study of T cell repertoires in cytomegalovirus infection. Each CDR3 protein gets one entry after TCRdb re-called the reads with MiXCR. The table lists roughly 700,000 distinct CDR3 sequences, around 30% of them singletons. No antigen is known for these receptors. Sequences were derived from cultured PBMCs, sampled from culture after CMV antigen stimulation. These receptor sequences come from a human donor in good health (CMV status not recorded). Some clones in this sample may be carry-over from other donors' samples.

This chain uses TRBV19 with TRBJ2-4, with D tentatively TRBD1 (5 bases). Between the trimmed V and J ends, which lost 7 bases and 4 bases, there was a span of 17 bases. Germline V CDR1 and CDR2: LNHDA, SQIVND (reference sequence). The CDR3 runs 15 residues. The CDR3 DNA reads TGTGCCAGTATCGGACACCAAAGGGTGAAAAACATTCAGTACTTC. The encoded protein is CASIGHQRVKNIQYF.

This chain uses TRBV20-1 with TRBJ1-2; the match to TRBD1 covers 8 bases. The CDR3 spans 12 residues. Losses at the gene ends were 5 bases for V and 7 bases for J; bases not matched to a gene: 6. Germline CDR1 reads DFQATT; CDR2 reads SNEGSKA (reference sequence). The CDR3 bases are TGCAGTGCTTTGGACAGGGCCGGTGGCTACACCTTC. It specifies CSALDRAGGYTF.

J is TRBJ2-1 and V is TRBV4-3; D gene uncertain. The length of the CDR3 is 16 residues. Germline CDR1 and CDR2: LGHNA and YSLEER. Trimming removed 1 base from V and 8 bases from J, with 18 bases in between. The CDR3 coding sequence is TGCGCCAGCAGCCAAGTCGGCCAGAGGCAGCCCGATGAGCAGTTCTTC. Translation: CASSQVGQRQPDEQFF.

In this sample, this clonotype turned up many times. The chain uses TRBV7-2 and TRBJ1-6, with 10 bases that match TRBD1. The CDR3 covers 16 residues. The V gene's germline CDR1 is SGHTA and CDR2 FQGNSA. J gave up 9 bases and V 3 bases, and 8 bases lay outside the gene matches. The CDR3 loop is CASSFDFRTGGSPLHF. The CDR3, as DNA: TGTGCCAGCAGCTTCGATTTTAGGACAGGGGGTTCACCCCTCCACTTT.

Remarks on this clonotype: A much larger clone differs from this one at a single base, so this may be a read error. The J gene is TRBJ2-3, the V gene TRBV7-2, with TRBD2 matching over 7 bases. After removal of 4 bases from V and 3 bases from J, the junction contained 10 bases not matched to a gene. Germline-derived CDR1 and CDR2 are SGHTA and FQGNSA. This CDR3 is built from 16 residues. The CDR3: CASSSAGLSGTDTQYF. The CDR3, as DNA: TGTGCCAGCAGCTCGGCGGGACTATCGGGGACAGATACGCAGTATTTT.

This clonotype was counted ten times or more. The chain employs TRBV7-2 and TRBJ2-5; tentatively, D is TRBD2 (6 bases). V was trimmed by 5 bases and J by 4 bases, leaving 14 bases between them. This CDR3 has 14 amino acids. From germline, CDR1 is SGHTA and CDR2 FQGNSA. The CDR3 coding sequence is TGTGCCAGCAGCGAACGGCGGGGATCAGAGACCCAGTACTTC. The encoded protein is CASSERRGSETQYF.

This clonotype turned up a few times. The rearrangement links TRBV19 to TRBJ2-1; 12 bases fit TRBD2. Per the germline V gene, CDR1 is LNHDA and CDR2 is SQIVND (reference sequence). Trimming took 6 bases from V and 2 from J; bases not matched to a gene: 5. The CDR3 covers 16 residues. CDR3 nucleotide sequence: TGTGCCAGTAGACTAGCGGGAGGTCCCACCTACAATGAGCAGTTCTTC. It specifies CASRLAGGPTYNEQFF.

In this sample, this clonotype turned up a few times. The CDR3 DNA sequence: TGTGCCAGCAGTTTAAAGGGGGAGCTGTTTTTT. Encoded protein: CASSLKGELFF. The chain has TRBV12-3 or TRBV12-4 and TRBJ2-2; D not resolved. The V and J ends lost 2 bases and 8 bases respectively, with 3 bases between them. The CDR3 is 11 amino acids.

This clonotype was counted ten times or more. The rearrangement uses TRBV7-9 and TRBJ1-4; D is undetermined. The germline V and J ends were trimmed by 8 bases and 0 bases, with 7 bases remaining between them. Germline lookup yields CDR1 SEHNR and CDR2 FQNEAQ (reference sequence). CDR3 length equals 13 residues. CDR3 coding DNA: TGTGCCAGCGGGGTGTCAACTAATGAAAAACTGTTTTTT. Translated: CASGVSTNEKLFF.

This clonotype was observed a few times. V and J are TRBV12-3 or TRBV12-4 and TRBJ1-5, with D tentatively TRBD1 (5 bases). Between the trimmed V and J ends, which lost 1 base and 3 bases, there was a span of 7 bases. CDR3 length: 14 residues. CDR3 DNA: TGTGCCAGCAGTTTAGACAGGCTCAATCAGCCCCAGCATTTT. This encodes CASSLDRLNQPQHF.

The sample holds many counts of this clonotype. This chain's CDR3 is CASSLRGDNQPQHF. CDR3 sequence (DNA): TGTGCCAGCAGCTTAAGGGGAGACAATCAGCCCCAGCATTTT. The gene calls are TRBV7-2 and TRBJ1-5, with D possibly matching TRBD1 (5 bases). This CDR3 comprises 14 residues. V was trimmed by 2 bases and J by 3 bases, leaving 8 bases between them. Per germline, CDR1 SGHTA and CDR2 FQGNSA.

The chain combines TRBV7-6 with TRBJ2-7; TRBD2 might be the D (5 bases). Deletions cut 3 bases from V and 0 bases from J, with 9 bases between. The CDR3 is 14 amino acids. CDR1 and CDR2 (germline): SGHVS, FNYEAQ. In nucleotides, the CDR3 is TGTGCCAGCAGCTTTGGTAGCGCCTCCTACGAGCAGTACTTC. Amino acids: CASSFGSASYEQYF.

The table lists this clonotype with a few counts. The chain uses TRBV6-6 and TRBJ2-3, with D possibly called TRBD1 or TRBD2 (5 bases each). V dropped 2 bases and J dropped 4 bases, with 10 bases sitting between them. The length of the CDR3 is 14 residues. Germline V gives CDR1 MNHNY, CDR2 SVGAGI (reference sequence). The CDR3 nucleotides read TGTGCCAGCAGTTACCCGGGACCATCAGATACGCAGTATTTT. As protein: CASSYPGPSDTQYF.

V and J are TRBV12-3 or TRBV12-4 and TRBJ2-5; D is ambiguous. This CDR3 contains 11 residues. Trimming removed 2 bases at V and 6 bases at J, with 4 bases between. The CDR3 sequence is CASSLKKTQYF. CDR3 bases: TGTGCCAGCAGTTTAAAGAAGACCCAGTACTTC.

This chain joins TRBV12-3 or TRBV12-4 and TRBJ1-4; TRBD1 matches 9 bases. The CDR3 loop spans 14 amino acids. V lost 6 bases to trimming and J lost 7 bases; unmatched junction nucleotides: 6. This chain's CDR3 is CASSRTGDGEKLFF. CDR3 DNA: TGTGCCAGCAGCCGGACAGGGGACGGTGAAAAACTGTTTTTT.

The gene calls are TRBV20-1 and TRBJ2-1, with D hard to call. The CDR3 spans 15 residues. Looked up from germline, CDR1 is DFQATT and CDR2 is SNEGSKA (reference sequence). The CDR3 coding sequence is TGCAGCCCTAGTGGGTTCAGTACTATGGTCCATGAGCAGTTCTTC. Its protein product is CSPSGFSTMVHEQFF.

V and J are TRBV10-3 and TRBJ1-1, with D perhaps TRBD1 (6 bases). Germline V CDR1 and CDR2: ENHRY, SYGVKD. The CDR3 length is 14 residues. V lost 4 bases, J lost 4 bases, and 13 bases lay in between. CDR3 DNA: TGTGCCATCAGTGTGGAGGGGGTAGGCACTGAAGCTTTCTTT. Its protein product is CAISVEGVGTEAFF.

The gene calls are TRBV20-1 and TRBJ2-3; TRBD2 aligns across 7 bases. Looked up from germline, CDR1 is DFQATT and CDR2 is SNEGSKA (reference sequence). Trimming took 2 bases from V and 3 from J; bases not matched to a gene: 8. The length of the CDR3 is 15 residues. The CDR3 DNA reads TGCAGTGCTAGATACGCGGGAGCAGGAACAGATACGCAGTATTTT. Protein sequence: CSARYAGAGTDTQYF.

This clonotype occurred a few times. V usage is TRBV12-3 or TRBV12-4 and J usage is TRBJ1-2; D call uncertain. There are 12 residues in the CDR3. V lost 6 bases and J 6 bases, leaving 11 bases between the germline ends. In nucleotides, the CDR3 is TGTGCCAGCAGCGGGCCGGCTAATGGCTACACCTTC. Protein: CASSGPANGYTF.

This clonotype was found many times. This chain links TRBV7-2 with TRBJ1-1, with TRBD1 matching over 9 bases. The CDR3 consists of 15 residues. From germline, CDR1 is SGHTA and CDR2 FQGNSA. The ends lost 5 bases at V and 3 bases at J; junction bases unmatched: 7. The CDR3 is CASSRGQGVDTEAFF. The CDR3 DNA reads TGTGCCAGCAGCCGGGGACAGGGCGTCGACACTGAAGCTTTCTTT. Using reference TRBV7-2 and TRBJ1-1 for the parts outside the CDR3, the full variable domain is GAGVSQSPSNKVTEKGKDVELRCDPISGHTALYWYRQSLGQGLEFLIYFQGNSAPDKSGLPSDRFSAERTGGSVSTLTIQRTQQEDSAVYLCASSRGQGVDTEAFFGQGTRLTVV.

This clonotype was seen ten or more times. The V and J genes are TRBV7-6 and TRBJ1-5; a possible D gene is TRBD1 (5 bases). Trimming took 6 bases from V and 7 from J, leaving 13 bases between them. This CDR3 is built from 13 residues. Germline lookup yields CDR1 SGHVS and CDR2 FNYEAQ. The CDR3 region is CASSLGREQPQHF. DNA for the CDR3: TGTGCCAGCAGTTTGGGCAGGGAACAGCCCCAGCATTTT. The full variable domain, with the rest looked up from reference TRBV7-6 and TRBJ1-5, is GAGVSQSPRYKVTKRGQDVALRCDPISGHVSLYWYRQALGQGPEFLTYFNYEAQQDKSGLPNDRFSAERPEGSISTLTIQRTEQRDSAMYRCASSLGREQPQHFGDGTRLSIL.

This clonotype was seen only a few times. The chain joins TRBV5-4 to TRBJ2-1, with TRBD2 matching over 10 bases. V lost 4 bases, J lost 4 bases, and 5 bases stayed unmatched. The V gene's germline CDR1 is SGHNT and CDR2 YYREEE (reference sequence). The CDR3 has 15 amino acids. The CDR3 sequence: CASSNGLAVYNEQFF. The CDR3 nucleotides read TGTGCCAGCAGCAACGGACTAGCGGTTTACAATGAGCAGTTCTTC.

V and J are TRBV10-3 and TRBJ1-6; TRBD1 matches at 11 bases. The CDR3 loop spans 16 amino acids. After removal of 2 bases from V and 7 bases from J, the junction contained 4 bases not matched to a gene. The germline V gene encodes CDR1 ENHRY and CDR2 SYGVKD. The CDR3 DNA sequence: TGTGCCATCAGTGAGCCCCGGACAGGGGGCAATTCACCCCTCCACTTT. Translation: CAISEPRTGGNSPLHF.

As for this clonotype: Mismatch with germline at one junction end may stem from a read error. The chain couples TRBV2 to TRBJ1-3; D call uncertain. CDR1 is SNHLY and CDR2 is FYNNEI in the germline V gene. The CDR3 runs to 14 residues. The CDR3 DNA reads TGTGCCAGCACTGAAACCGGAATTGGAAACACCATATATTTT. Its protein product is CASTETGIGNTIYF. Combining the CDR3 with reference TRBV2 and TRBJ1-3 gives the whole variable domain EPEVTQTPSHQVTQMGQEVILRCVPISNHLYFYWYRQILGQKVEFLVSFYNNEISEKSEIFDDQFSVERPDGSNFTLKIRSTKLEDSAMYFCASTETGIGNTIYFGEGSWLTVV.

This clonotype has a count of ten or more. This sequence joins TRBV7-2 and TRBJ1-3, with D uncertain. Germline assignment: CDR1 SGHTA and CDR2 FQGNSA. Trimming left V 8 bases short and J 4 bases short, with 12 bases between. This CDR3 region has 13 residues. CDR3: CASHLAAGNTIYF. The CDR3, as DNA: TGTGCCAGCCATCTGGCGGCGGGAAACACCATATATTTT.

This clonotype was observed a few times. The chain combines TRBV11-2 with TRBJ2-1, with 9 bases lining up with TRBD1. V gave up 5 bases and J gave up 3 bases; unmatched junction bases: 2. This CDR3 contains 14 residues. Germline values: CDR1 SGHAT, CDR2 FQNNGV. In nucleotides, the CDR3 is TGTGCCAGCAGCCGGGACAGGGACTACAATGAGCAGTTCTTC. This translates into CASSRDRDYNEQFF.

This clonotype has ten or more counts. V and J are TRBV7-2 and TRBJ2-5, with D uncertain. The germline V gene encodes CDR1 SGHTA and CDR2 FQGNSA. The CDR3 covers 15 residues. V lost 2 bases, J lost 5 bases, and 15 bases lay in between. The CDR3 nucleotides are TGTGCCAGCAGCTTAATGATTAGCTTGGCGGAGACCCAGTACTTC. Protein: CASSLMISLAETQYF.